The T cell receptor beta chain described here comes from a study of blood T cell repertoires in COVID-19. The table came from immunoSEQ multiplex PCR; TCRdb's copy has only in-frame clones and leaves some out. The top ten hold 25% to 30% of the sample, which has about 150,000 clones, 70% to 85% seen once. CDR3 length equals 14 residues. Germline CDR1 and CDR2: SNHLY and FYNNEI. Trimming pared 2 bases from V and 0 bases from J, leaving 5 bases between. The gene calls are TRBV2 and TRBJ1-3; no clear D gene. This TCR came from a woman in her fifties or sixties with acute or convalescent COVID-19. Sequencing was carried out using peripheral blood. The CDR3 here is CASSERSSGNTIYF. In nucleotides, the CDR3 is TGTGCCAGCAGTGAAAGGAGCTCTGGAAACACCATATATTTT.